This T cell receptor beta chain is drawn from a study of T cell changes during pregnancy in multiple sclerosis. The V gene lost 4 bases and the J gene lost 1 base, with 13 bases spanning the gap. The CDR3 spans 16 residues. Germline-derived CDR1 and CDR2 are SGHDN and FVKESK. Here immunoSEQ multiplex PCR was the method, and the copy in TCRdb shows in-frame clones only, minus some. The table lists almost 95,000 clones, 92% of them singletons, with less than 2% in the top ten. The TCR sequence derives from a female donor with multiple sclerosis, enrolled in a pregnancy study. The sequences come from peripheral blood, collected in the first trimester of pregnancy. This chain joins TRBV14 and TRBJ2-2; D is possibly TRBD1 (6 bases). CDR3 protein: CASSLEQGQNTGELFF. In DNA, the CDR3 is TGTGCCAGCAGCCTAGAACAGGGACAGAACACCGGGGAGCTGTTTTTT.